These T cell receptor beta chains were read from a single sample in a study of T cell responses to AZD1222 COVID-19 vaccine. Only in-frame clones appear in the TCRdb table, and some are missing; sequencing was by immunoSEQ multiplex PCR. The data show 65,000 to 80,000 clones, 88% seen once. The sample was peripheral blood, taken 28 days after the second dose of the MenACWY control vaccine. The receptors originated from an adult who received the MenACWY meningococcal vaccine as a control. Both conserved end residues are part of each CDR3. A D gene is named only where the DNA matches it firmly. A clone size is listed for some rows: how often the clone was seen (once, few, many), or a class if it is expanded.

D gene: TRBD1; J gene: TRBJ1-1; clone size: .; V gene: TRBV4-3; CDR3 protein: CASSQDWVGGQGAFF; CDR3 DNA: TGCGCCAGCAGCCAAGATTGGGTTGGAGGACAGGGAGCTTTCTTT
D gene: TRBD1; J gene: TRBJ1-2; clone size: .; V gene: TRBV18; CDR3 protein: CASSGDSLWGYTF; CDR3 DNA: TGTGCCAGCTCAGGGGACAGTCTGTGGGGCTACACCTTC
D gene: TRBD1; J gene: TRBJ1-5; clone size: .; V gene: TRBV18; CDR3 protein: CASSPLGQGGNQPQHF; CDR3 DNA: TGTGCCAGCTCACCACTGGGACAGGGAGGCAATCAGCCCCAGCATTTT
D gene: .; J gene: TRBJ1-2; clone size: few; V gene: TRBV14; CDR3 protein: CASSPPGGSYGYTF; CDR3 DNA: TGTGCCAGCAGCCCGCCTGGGGGGAGCTATGGCTACACCTTC
D gene: .; J gene: TRBJ2-3; clone size: .; V gene: TRBV7-7; CDR3 protein: CASSLGLAGTDTQYF; CDR3 DNA: TGTGCCAGCAGCTTAGGGCTGGCTGGCACAGATACGCAGTATTTT
D gene: TRBD2; J gene: TRBJ2-7; clone size: .; V gene: TRBV10-3; CDR3 protein: CAIRGGGAPYEQYF; CDR3 DNA: TGTGCCATCAGGGGCGGGGGGGCCCCCTACGAGCAGTACTTC
D gene: TRBD2; J gene: TRBJ2-7; clone size: .; V gene: TRBV11-2; CDR3 protein: CASSFPSGIGYEQYF; CDR3 DNA: TGTGCCAGCAGCTTCCCTAGCGGGATAGGCTACGAGCAGTACTTC
D gene: .; J gene: TRBJ1-1; clone size: .; V gene: TRBV30; CDR3 protein: CAWSGRASQGAFF; CDR3 DNA: TGTGCCTGGAGTGGGCGGGCCAGTCAAGGGGCTTTCTTT
D gene: .; J gene: TRBJ1-3; clone size: .; V gene: TRBV5-1; CDR3 protein: CASSLGGSSGNTIYF; CDR3 DNA: TGCGCCAGCAGCTTGGGGGGGTCCTCTGGAAACACCATATATTTT
D gene: .; J gene: TRBJ1-5; clone size: .; V gene: TRBV28; CDR3 protein: CASRPPGTARNQPQHF; CDR3 DNA: TGTGCCAGCAGACCCCCCGGGACCGCTCGCAATCAGCCCCAGCATTTT